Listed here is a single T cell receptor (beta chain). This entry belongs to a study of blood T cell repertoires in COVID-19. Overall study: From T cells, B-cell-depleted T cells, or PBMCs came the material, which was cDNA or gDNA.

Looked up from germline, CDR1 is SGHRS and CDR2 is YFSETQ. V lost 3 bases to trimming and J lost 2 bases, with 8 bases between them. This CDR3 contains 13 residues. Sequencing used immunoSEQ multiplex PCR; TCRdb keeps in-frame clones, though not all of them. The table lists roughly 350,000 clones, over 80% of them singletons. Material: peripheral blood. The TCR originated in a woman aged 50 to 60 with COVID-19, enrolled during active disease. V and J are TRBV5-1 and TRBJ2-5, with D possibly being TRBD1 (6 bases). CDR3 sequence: CASSSQGQETQYF. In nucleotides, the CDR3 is TGCGCCAGCAGCTCACAGGGTCAAGAGACCCAGTACTTC. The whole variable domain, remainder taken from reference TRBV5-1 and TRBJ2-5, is KAGVTQTPRYLIKTRGQQVTLSCSPISGHRSVSWYQQTPGQGLQFLFEYFSETQRNKGNFPGRFSGRQFSNSRSEMNVSTLELGDSALYLCASSSQGQETQYFGPGTRLLVL.